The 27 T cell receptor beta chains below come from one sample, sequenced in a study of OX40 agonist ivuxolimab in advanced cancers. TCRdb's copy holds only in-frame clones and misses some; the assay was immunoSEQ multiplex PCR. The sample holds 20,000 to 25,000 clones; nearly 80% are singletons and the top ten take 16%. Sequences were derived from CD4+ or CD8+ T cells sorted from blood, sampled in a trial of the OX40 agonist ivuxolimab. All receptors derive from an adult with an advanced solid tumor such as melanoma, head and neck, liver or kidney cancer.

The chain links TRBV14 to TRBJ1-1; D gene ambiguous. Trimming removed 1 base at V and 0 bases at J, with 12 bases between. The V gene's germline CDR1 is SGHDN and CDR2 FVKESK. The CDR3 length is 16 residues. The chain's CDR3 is CASSQVGRGMNTEAFF. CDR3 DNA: TGTGCCAGCAGCCAAGTGGGAAGAGGGATGAACACTGAAGCTTTCTTT.

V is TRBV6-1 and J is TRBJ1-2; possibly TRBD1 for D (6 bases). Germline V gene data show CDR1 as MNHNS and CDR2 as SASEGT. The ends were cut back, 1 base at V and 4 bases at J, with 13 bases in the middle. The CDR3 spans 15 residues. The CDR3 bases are TGTGCCAGCAGTGAAGGGACAGAACCGTTCTATGGCTACACCTTC. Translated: CASSEGTEPFYGYTF.

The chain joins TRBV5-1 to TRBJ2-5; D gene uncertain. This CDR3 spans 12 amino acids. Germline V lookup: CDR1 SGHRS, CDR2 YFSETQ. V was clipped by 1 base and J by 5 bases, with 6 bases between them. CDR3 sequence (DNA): TGCGCCAGCAGCTTGCTGAGGGAGACCCAGTACTTC. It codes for CASSLLRETQYF.

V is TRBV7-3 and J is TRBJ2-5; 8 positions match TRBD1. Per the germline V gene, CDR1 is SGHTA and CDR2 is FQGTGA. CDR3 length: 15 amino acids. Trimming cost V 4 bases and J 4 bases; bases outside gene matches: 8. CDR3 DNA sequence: TGTGCCAGCAGCTCCACAGGGGGGCCTGGAGAGACCCAGTACTTC. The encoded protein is CASSSTGGPGETQYF.

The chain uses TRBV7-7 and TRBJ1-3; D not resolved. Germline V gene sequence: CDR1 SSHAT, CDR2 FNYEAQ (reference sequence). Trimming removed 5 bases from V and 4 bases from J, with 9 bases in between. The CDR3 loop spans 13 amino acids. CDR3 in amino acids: CASSLKPGNTIYF. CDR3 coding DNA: TGTGCCAGCAGCCTGAAGCCCGGAAACACCATATATTTT.

CDR3 amino acids: CASSTAGLNEQFF. The CDR3 nucleotides read TGTGCCAGCAGCACGGCAGGGCTAAATGAGCAGTTCTTC. The chain combines TRBV9 with TRBJ2-1, with D possibly TRBD1 on 5 matching bases. CDR1 SGDLS and CDR2 YYNGEE come from the germline V gene. The CDR3 has 13 amino acids. V lost 4 bases to trimming and J lost 7 bases, with 12 bases between them.

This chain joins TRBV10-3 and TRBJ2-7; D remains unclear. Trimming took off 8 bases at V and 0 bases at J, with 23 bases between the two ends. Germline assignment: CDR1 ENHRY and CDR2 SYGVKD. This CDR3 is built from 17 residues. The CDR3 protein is CAIGSPGSMGYSYEQYF. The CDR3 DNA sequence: TGTGCCATCGGTTCGCCTGGATCGATGGGCTACTCCTACGAGCAGTACTTC.

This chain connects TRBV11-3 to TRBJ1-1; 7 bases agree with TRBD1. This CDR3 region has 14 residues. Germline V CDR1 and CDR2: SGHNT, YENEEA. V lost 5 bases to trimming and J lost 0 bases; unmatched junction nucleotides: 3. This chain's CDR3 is CASSPGQLNTEAFF. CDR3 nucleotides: TGTGCCAGCAGCCCGGGACAGCTGAACACTGAAGCTTTCTTT.

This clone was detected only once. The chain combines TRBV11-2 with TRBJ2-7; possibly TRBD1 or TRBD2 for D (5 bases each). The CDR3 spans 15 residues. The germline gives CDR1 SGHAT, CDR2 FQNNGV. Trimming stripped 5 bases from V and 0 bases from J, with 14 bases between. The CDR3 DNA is TGTGCCAGCAGCCAAGGGACCGGCGTCTCCTACGAGCAGTACTTC. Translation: CASSQGTGVSYEQYF.

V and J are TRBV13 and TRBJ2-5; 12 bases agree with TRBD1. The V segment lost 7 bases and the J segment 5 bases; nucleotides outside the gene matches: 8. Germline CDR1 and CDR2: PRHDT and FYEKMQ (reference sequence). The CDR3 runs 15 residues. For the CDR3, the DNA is TGTGCCAGCACCGCCCGGGACAGGGGGCTGGAGACCCAGTACTTC. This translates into CASTARDRGLETQYF.

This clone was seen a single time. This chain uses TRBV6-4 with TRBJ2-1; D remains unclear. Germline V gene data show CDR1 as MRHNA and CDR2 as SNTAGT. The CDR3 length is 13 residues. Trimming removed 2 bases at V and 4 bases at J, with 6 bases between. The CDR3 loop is CASSDGQYNEQFF. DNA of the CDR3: TGTGCCAGCAGTGACGGGCAGTACAATGAGCAGTTCTTC.

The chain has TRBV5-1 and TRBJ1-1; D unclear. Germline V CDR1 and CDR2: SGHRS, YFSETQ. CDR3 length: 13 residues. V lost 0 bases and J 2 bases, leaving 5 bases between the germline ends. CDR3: CASSLEANTEAFF. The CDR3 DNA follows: TGCGCCAGCAGCTTGGAAGCTAACACTGAAGCTTTCTTT.

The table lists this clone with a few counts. CDR3 sequence (DNA): TGTGCCAGCAGCCAGAGCGGGGGGGGACGAGAGACCCAGTACTTC. It translates to CASSQSGGGRETQYF. The gene calls are TRBV9 and TRBJ2-5; 10 nucleotides align to TRBD2. J gave up 4 bases and V 4 bases, and 7 bases lay outside the gene matches. The CDR3 is 15 residues long. Germline V gene data show CDR1 as SGDLS and CDR2 as YYNGEE.

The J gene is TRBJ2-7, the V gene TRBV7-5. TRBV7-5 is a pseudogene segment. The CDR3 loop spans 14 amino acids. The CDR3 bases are TGTGCCAGCAGCCCGTCGGGCAAGCAATACGAGCAGTACTTC. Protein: CASSPSGKQYEQYF.

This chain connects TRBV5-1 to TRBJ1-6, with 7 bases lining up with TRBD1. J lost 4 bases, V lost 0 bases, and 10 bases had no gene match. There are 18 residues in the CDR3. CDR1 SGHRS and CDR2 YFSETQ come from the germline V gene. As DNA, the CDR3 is TGCGCCAGCAGCTTGGGTAACCCTACAGGGGTGTATAATTCACCCCTCCACTTT. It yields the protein CASSLGNPTGVYNSPLHF.

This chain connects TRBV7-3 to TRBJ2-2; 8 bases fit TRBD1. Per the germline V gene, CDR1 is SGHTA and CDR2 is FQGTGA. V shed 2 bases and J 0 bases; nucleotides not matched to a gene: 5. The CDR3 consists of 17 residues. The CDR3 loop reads CASSLEPDRANTGELFF. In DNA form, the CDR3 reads TGTGCCAGCAGCTTAGAGCCGGACAGGGCGAACACCGGGGAGCTGTTTTTT.

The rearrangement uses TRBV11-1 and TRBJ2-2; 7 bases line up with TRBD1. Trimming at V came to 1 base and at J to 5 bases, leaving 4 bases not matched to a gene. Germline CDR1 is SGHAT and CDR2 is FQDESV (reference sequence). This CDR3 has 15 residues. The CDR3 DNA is TGTGCCAGCAGCTTAGTAGGGGGCCGTACCGGGGAGCTGTTTTTT. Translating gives CASSLVGGRTGELFF.

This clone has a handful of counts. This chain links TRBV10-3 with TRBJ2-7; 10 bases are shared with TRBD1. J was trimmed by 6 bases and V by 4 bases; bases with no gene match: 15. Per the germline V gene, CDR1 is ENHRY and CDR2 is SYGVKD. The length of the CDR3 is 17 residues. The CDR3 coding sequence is TGTGCCATCAGTGCTCGGACGACGGGACAGGGGATGGGCGAGCAGTACTTC. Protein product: CAISARTTGQGMGEQYF.

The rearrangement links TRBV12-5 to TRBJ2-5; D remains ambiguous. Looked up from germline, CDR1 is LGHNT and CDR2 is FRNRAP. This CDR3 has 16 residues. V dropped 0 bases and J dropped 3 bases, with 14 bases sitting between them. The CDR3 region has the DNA TGTGCTAGTGGTTTGGTATGGGCCAGGTTTAAAGAGACCCAGTACTTC. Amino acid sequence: CASGLVWARFKETQYF.

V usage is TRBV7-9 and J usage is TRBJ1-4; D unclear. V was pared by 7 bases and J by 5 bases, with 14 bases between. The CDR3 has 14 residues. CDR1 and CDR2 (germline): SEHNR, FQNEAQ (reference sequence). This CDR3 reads CASTHQEINEKLFF. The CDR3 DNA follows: TGTGCCAGCACCCACCAGGAGATAAATGAAAAACTGTTTTTT.

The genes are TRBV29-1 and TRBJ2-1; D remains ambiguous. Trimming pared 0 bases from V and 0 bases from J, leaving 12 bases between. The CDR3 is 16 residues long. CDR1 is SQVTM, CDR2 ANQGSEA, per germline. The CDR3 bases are TGCAGCGTTGAAGACCCAGGAACCAGCTCCTACAATGAGCAGTTCTTC. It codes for CSVEDPGTSSYNEQFF.

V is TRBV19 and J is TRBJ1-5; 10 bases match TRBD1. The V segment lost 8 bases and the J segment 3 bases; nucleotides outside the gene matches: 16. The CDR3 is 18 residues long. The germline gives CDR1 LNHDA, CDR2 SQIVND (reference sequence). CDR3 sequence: CASSDPTGTGATNQPQHF. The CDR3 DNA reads TGTGCCAGTTCGGACCCCACCGGGACAGGGGCTACCAATCAGCCCCAGCATTTT. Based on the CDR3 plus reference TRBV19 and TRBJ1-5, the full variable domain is DGGITQSPKYLFRKEGQNVTLSCEQNLNHDAMYWYRQDPGQGLRLIYYSQIVNDFQKGDIAEGYSVSREKKESFPLTVTSAQKNPTAFYLCASSDPTGTGATNQPQHFGDGTRLSIL.

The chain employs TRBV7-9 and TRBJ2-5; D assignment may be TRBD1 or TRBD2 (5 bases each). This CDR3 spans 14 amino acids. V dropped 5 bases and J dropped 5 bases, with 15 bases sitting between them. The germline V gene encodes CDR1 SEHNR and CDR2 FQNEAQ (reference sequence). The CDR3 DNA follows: TGTGCCAGCAGCCTTTGGGACCGCGGGGAGACCCAGTACTTC. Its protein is CASSLWDRGETQYF.

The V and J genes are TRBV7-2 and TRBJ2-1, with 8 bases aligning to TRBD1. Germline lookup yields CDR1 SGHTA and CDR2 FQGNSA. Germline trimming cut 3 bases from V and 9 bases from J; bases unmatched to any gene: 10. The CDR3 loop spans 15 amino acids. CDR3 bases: TGTGCCAGCAGCTTTCGGACAGGGCTTTTCGGTGAGCAGTTCTTC. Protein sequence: CASSFRTGLFGEQFF.

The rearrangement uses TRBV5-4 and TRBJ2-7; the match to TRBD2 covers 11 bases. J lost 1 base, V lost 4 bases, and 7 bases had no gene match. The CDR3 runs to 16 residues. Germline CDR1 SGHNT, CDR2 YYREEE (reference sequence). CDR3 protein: CASSRPGTSGSYEQYF. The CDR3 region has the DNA TGTGCCAGCAGCCGACCAGGGACTAGCGGATCCTACGAGCAGTACTTC. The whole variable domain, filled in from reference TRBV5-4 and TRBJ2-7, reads ETGVTQSPTHLIKTRGQQVTLRCSSQSGHNTVSWYQQALGQGPQFIFQYYREEENGRGNFPPRFSGLQFPNYSSELNVNALELDDSALYLCASSRPGTSGSYEQYFGPGTRLTVT.

The CDR3 loop is CASSLSGTFDYNEQFF. In DNA, the CDR3 is TGTGCCAGCAGTTTATCCGGGACTTTCGACTACAATGAGCAGTTCTTC. The chain links TRBV28 to TRBJ2-1; a weak D match, TRBD2 (6 bases). Germline CDR1 reads MDHEN; CDR2 reads SYDVKM. V lost 1 base and J lost 3, with 13 bases in between. The CDR3 totals 16 residues.

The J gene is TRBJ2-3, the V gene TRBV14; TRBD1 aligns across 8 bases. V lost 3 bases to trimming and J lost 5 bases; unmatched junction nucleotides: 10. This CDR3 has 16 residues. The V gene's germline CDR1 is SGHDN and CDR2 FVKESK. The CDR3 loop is CASSQSQGAIVDTQYF. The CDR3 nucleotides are TGTGCCAGCAGCCAGAGTCAGGGGGCTATCGTAGATACGCAGTATTTT.